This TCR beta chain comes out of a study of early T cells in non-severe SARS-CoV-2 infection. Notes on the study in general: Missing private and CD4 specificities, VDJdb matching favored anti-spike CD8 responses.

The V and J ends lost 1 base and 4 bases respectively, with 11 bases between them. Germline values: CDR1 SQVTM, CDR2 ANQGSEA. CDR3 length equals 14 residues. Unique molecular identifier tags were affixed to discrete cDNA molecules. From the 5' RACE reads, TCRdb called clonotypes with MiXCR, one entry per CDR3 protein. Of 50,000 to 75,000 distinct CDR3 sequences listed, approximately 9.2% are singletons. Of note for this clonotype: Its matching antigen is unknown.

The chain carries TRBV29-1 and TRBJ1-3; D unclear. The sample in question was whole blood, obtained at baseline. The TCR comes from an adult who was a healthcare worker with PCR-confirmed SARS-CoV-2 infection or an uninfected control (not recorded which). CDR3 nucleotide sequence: TGCAGCGTTGAAGTAGGACCCCTCGGAAACACCATATATTTT. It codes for CSVEVGPLGNTIYF.